This T cell receptor (beta chain) is from a study of T cells after posttransplantation cyclophosphamide. Assay: immunoSEQ multiplex PCR; the TCRdb copy retains only in-frame clones and omits some. Among approximately 30,000 clones, over 80% were seen once, and the ten largest hold roughly 0.25%. The naive gate required viable CD3+CD4+ or CD3+CD8+ cells with CCR7+CD45RA+CD45RO-CD95-CD27+CD28+ phenotype. The related graft donor's blood sample was taken on the day of bone marrow donation. The V end lost 1 base, the J end lost 6 bases, and 10 bases lay between the germline ends. The CDR3 is 14 amino acids. Per germline, CDR1 SNHLY and CDR2 FYNNEI. Study-level points and caveats: Later post-transplant blood repertoires were often dominated by donor CD8+ memory clones. Skin or GI-infiltrating T cells shared few TRB sequences with blood. TRB clonality was highly associated with recipient CMV seropositivity and reactivation.

Note on this clone: Its antigen is unidentified.

The rearrangement links TRBV2 to TRBJ1-5, with D possibly being TRBD1 (6 bases). This sequence was found in a woman in her sixties or seventies in good health, CMV-negative, and a related stem cell transplant donor. The material sequenced was naive CD4+ T cells sorted from PBMCs. The CDR3 sequence is CASSEETGSQPQHF. The CDR3 DNA reads TGTGCCAGCAGTGAAGAGACAGGTTCTCAGCCCCAGCATTTT. The full variable domain, in which reference TRBV2 and TRBJ1-5 provide the parts outside the CDR3, is EPEVTQTPSHQVTQMGQEVILRCVPISNHLYFYWYRQILGQKVEFLVSFYNNEISEKSEIFDDQFSVERPDGSNFTLKIRSTKLEDSAMYFCASSEETGSQPQHFGDGTRLSIL.